One and the same sample provided the 24 T cell receptor beta chains below, sequenced in a study. Treg sorting used a CD4+CD25+CD127-/low gate. MiXCR was run by TCRdb on the 5' RACE reads, yielding one entry per CDR3 protein. Of 50,000 to 70,000 distinct CDR3 sequences in the sample, about 20% were seen once. The sample comprised tumor-infiltrating Tregs sorted from the breast tumor. The receptors here all came from a female donor with breast cancer.

The genes are TRBV2 and TRBJ1-2; D possibly corresponds to TRBD1 (5 bases). V shed 4 bases and J shed 3 bases, with 9 bases lying between them. The CDR3 is made up of 13 amino acids. CDR1 is SNHLY and CDR2 is FYNNEI in the germline V gene. The CDR3 region has the DNA TGTGCCAGCAGTGGATCGGGGGACTATGGCTACACCTTC. It specifies CASSGSGDYGYTF.

This clonotype has only one observation. The chain carries TRBV6-1 and TRBJ2-1, with D perhaps matching TRBD2 (6 bases). Trimming left V 0 bases short and J 8 bases short, with 17 bases between. Germline V gives CDR1 MNHNS, CDR2 SASEGT. The CDR3 length is 16 residues. CDR3 DNA: TGTGCCAGCAGTGAAGCGCTTCGAGCAGGAGGGCATGAGCAGTTCTTC. This gives the protein CASSEALRAGGHEQFF.

In this sample, this clonotype turned up a few times. The rearrangement joins TRBV6-5 to TRBJ2-7; TRBD2 matches 7 bases. V lost 5 bases, J lost 3 bases, and 10 bases stayed unmatched. The CDR3 loop spans 15 amino acids. Looked up from germline, CDR1 is MNHEY and CDR2 is SVGAGI. In DNA, the CDR3 is TGTGCCAGCAGTCAGCGGGGCAACCTAGGCTACGAGCAGTACTTC. Protein: CASSQRGNLGYEQYF.

In its sample, this clonotype was seen many times. V usage is TRBV4-3 and J usage is TRBJ2-2, with TRBD2 matching over 8 bases. The germline V gene encodes CDR1 LGHNA and CDR2 YSLEER. CDR3 length equals 15 residues. Trimming removed 0 bases from V and 6 bases from J; junction bases left unmatched: 3. The CDR3 DNA reads TGCGCCAGCAGCCAAGATCGGGGGGGCGCCGGGGAGCTGTTTTTT. This gives the protein CASSQDRGGAGELFF.

Comment on this clonotype: One end of the junction fails to match germline, which may point to a read error. V is TRBV5-1 and J is TRBJ2-1; 7 bases line up with TRBD2. The CDR3 is 15 amino acids. Looked up from germline, CDR1 is SGHRS and CDR2 is YFSETQ. The CDR3 region has the DNA TGCGCCAGCAGCTTGCAGGCTGCGGGAGACAATGGGCAGTTCTTC. Its translation is CASSLQAAGDNGQFF. The full variable domain, rest sourced from reference TRBV5-1 and TRBJ2-1, is KAGVTQTPRYLIKTRGQQVTLSCSPISGHRSVSWYQQTPGQGLQFLFEYFSETQRNKGNFPGRFSGRQFSNSRSEMNVSTLELGDSALYLCASSLQAAGDNGQFFGPGTRLTVL.

This clonotype was found a few times. This chain joins TRBV7-2 and TRBJ1-1; 9 nucleotides match TRBD1. V lost 5 bases and J lost 4; bases outside the gene matches: 8. The CDR3 has 15 residues. Germline assignment: CDR1 SGHTA and CDR2 FQGNSA. CDR3 sequence (DNA): TGTGCCAGCAGCCCCCAGGACAGGGGAGGCACTGAAGCTTTCTTT. It is translated as CASSPQDRGGTEAFF.

The V call is TRBV12-3 or TRBV12-4, the J call TRBJ2-1, with 12 bases lining up with TRBD1. CDR3 length: 17 amino acids. J was trimmed by 8 bases and V by 3 bases; bases with no gene match: 11. The CDR3 sequence is CASSFGVGTGGLDEQFF. The DNA for the CDR3 is TGTGCCAGCAGTTTTGGTGTAGGGACAGGGGGCTTGGATGAGCAGTTCTTC.

This clonotype has ten or more counts. The chain employs TRBV7-2 and TRBJ2-1; 9 nucleotides agree with TRBD1. The CDR3 spans 16 residues. Germline CDR1 SGHTA, CDR2 FQGNSA. V was clipped by 5 bases and J by 5 bases; unmatched bases: 10. CDR3 residues: CASSRLGDRVNNEQFF. CDR3 in DNA: TGTGCCAGCAGCCGCCTTGGGGACAGGGTAAACAATGAGCAGTTCTTC.

The rearrangement uses TRBV11-2 and TRBJ1-1; TRBD1 is a possible D gene (5 bases). Per the germline V gene, CDR1 is SGHAT and CDR2 is FQNNGV. The germline V and J ends were trimmed by 4 bases and 4 bases, with 13 bases remaining between them. The CDR3 spans 14 residues. DNA of the CDR3: TGTGCCAGCAGCTGGGTGGGGCAATTCACTGAAGCTTTCTTT. Its translation: CASSWVGQFTEAFF.

Worth noting for this clonotype: This could be a read error, since a much larger clone is one nucleotide away. The CDR3 region is CSALGPLYTEAFF. The CDR3 coding sequence is TGCAGTGCTCTCGGACCCTTGTACACTGAAGCTTTCTTT. The rearrangement uses TRBV20-1 and TRBJ1-1; no clear D. V was trimmed by 5 bases and J by 3 bases, leaving 13 bases between them. Germline loops: CDR1 DFQATT, CDR2 SNEGSKA (reference sequence). The CDR3 runs to 13 residues.

In this sample, this clonotype turned up many times. The J gene is TRBJ1-2, the V gene TRBV20-1, with 8 bases matching TRBD1. The V segment lost 1 base and the J segment 6 bases; nucleotides outside the gene matches: 10. Per germline, CDR1 DFQATT and CDR2 SNEGSKA (reference sequence). The CDR3 loop spans 15 amino acids. For the CDR3, the DNA is TGCAGTGCTAGAGGGCCGACAGGGGACGGTCATGGCTACACCTTC. Encoded protein: CSARGPTGDGHGYTF.

This clonotype has a handful of counts. This CDR3 fails to terminate in the conserved phenylalanine or tryptophan, so it likely reflects a read error. The chain joins TRBV19 to TRBJ2-1; TRBD2 matches 7 bases. J was trimmed by 3 bases and V by 10 bases; bases with no gene match: 12. Looked up from germline, CDR1 is LNHDA and CDR2 is SQIVND (reference sequence). The length of the CDR3 is 15 residues. The CDR3 here is CATSSVAGGYNEQFL. CDR3 sequence (DNA): TGTGCCACCTCTAGCGTAGCGGGCGGCTACAATGAGCAGTTCTTG.

V and J are TRBV25-1 and TRBJ1-5; 7 positions match TRBD1. V was pared by 6 bases and J by 1 base, with 3 bases of the junction left unmatched. Germline CDR1 is MGHDK and CDR2 is SYGVNS. This CDR3 comprises 14 residues. The CDR3 protein is CASRETGSNQPQHF. The DNA for the CDR3 is TGTGCCAGCAGGGAGACAGGGAGCAATCAGCCCCAGCATTTT.

The sample holds a few counts of this clonotype. The J gene is TRBJ1-2, the V gene TRBV19; 9 bases line up with TRBD1. The V gene's germline CDR1 is LNHDA and CDR2 SQIVND (reference sequence). The V segment lost 3 bases and the J segment 6 bases; nucleotides outside the gene matches: 8. This CDR3 has 15 residues. CDR3 protein: CASSISGTGWNGYTF. The CDR3 nucleotides are TGTGCCAGTAGTATCTCCGGGACAGGGTGGAATGGCTACACCTTC.

The J gene is TRBJ2-7, the V gene TRBV11-1; either TRBD1 or TRBD2 may supply D (5 bases each). CDR1 is SGHAT and CDR2 is FQDESV in the germline V gene (reference sequence). The CDR3 has 14 residues. V dropped 5 bases and J dropped 0 bases, with 11 bases sitting between them. CDR3 protein: CASSTGTVSYEQYF. The DNA for the CDR3 is TGTGCCAGCAGCACCGGGACGGTCTCCTACGAGCAGTACTTC.

The gene calls are TRBV20-1 and TRBJ2-7; 7 bases match TRBD1. This CDR3 has 14 amino acids. J was trimmed by 12 bases and V by 5 bases; bases with no gene match: 19. Looked up from germline, CDR1 is DFQATT and CDR2 is SNEGSKA (reference sequence). The CDR3 loop reads CSASTGLFLYEVYF. CDR3 DNA: TGCAGTGCTTCGACAGGGCTGTTTCTCTACGAGGTGTACTTC.

This clonotype was detected many times. The rearrangement joins TRBV7-2 to TRBJ1-2, with unresolved D. The ends were cut back, 5 bases at V and 8 bases at J, with 12 bases in the middle. The germline CDR1 and CDR2 sequences are SGHTA and FQGNSA. The CDR3 totals 12 residues. The CDR3: CASSQREGGYTF. CDR3 nucleotides: TGTGCCAGCAGCCAGCGTGAGGGAGGCTACACCTTC.

The CDR3 spells CASSLVGGDEQFF. The CDR3 bases are TGTGCCAGCAGCCTCGTGGGCGGGGATGAGCAGTTCTTC. The V and J genes are TRBV5-4 and TRBJ2-1, with D perhaps matching TRBD2 (6 bases). The V gene lost 4 bases and the J gene lost 8 bases, with 13 bases spanning the gap. This CDR3 is 13 amino acids long. Per the germline V gene, CDR1 is SGHNT and CDR2 is YYREEE (reference sequence).

As concerns this clonotype: This clone may be a read error of a much larger clone one base away. This chain uses TRBV5-1 with TRBJ2-5; TRBD1 or TRBD2 may be the D gene (5 bases each). Germline CDR1 is SGHRS and CDR2 is YFSETQ. The CDR3 sequence is 14 residues long. CDR3 protein: CACSLMGRQETQYF. CDR3 DNA sequence: TGCGCCTGCAGCTTGATGGGACGACAAGAGACCCAGTACTTC.

This chain joins TRBV5-1 and TRBJ2-2, with D perhaps TRBD1 (6 bases). The length of the CDR3 is 14 residues. V was clipped by 5 bases and J by 4 bases, with 12 bases between them. Germline V gives CDR1 SGHRS, CDR2 YFSETQ. CDR3 sequence reads: CASSVQGRTGELFF. The CDR3 region has the DNA TGCGCCAGCAGTGTACAGGGTCGCACCGGGGAGCTGTTTTTT. Together with reference TRBV5-1 and TRBJ2-2, the CDR3 gives the full variable domain: KAGVTQTPRYLIKTRGQQVTLSCSPISGHRSVSWYQQTPGQGLQFLFEYFSETQRNKGNFPGRFSGRQFSNSRSEMNVSTLELGDSALYLCASSVQGRTGELFFGEGSRLTVL.

The chain is built from TRBV5-1 and TRBJ1-1; perhaps TRBD1 as D (5 bases). CDR3 length equals 14 residues. V was trimmed by 5 bases and J by 4 bases, leaving 15 bases between them. CDR1 and CDR2 (germline): SGHRS, YFSETQ. The CDR3: CASRLEGGGTEAFF. In nucleotides, the CDR3 is TGCGCCAGCAGGCTCGAGGGCGGGGGCACTGAAGCTTTCTTT.

In the case of this clonotype: Compared with germline, one end of the junction differs, possibly owing to a read error. J is TRBJ2-3 and V is TRBV9; D possibly corresponds to TRBD1 (5 bases). The CDR3 covers 14 residues. Germline lookup yields CDR1 SGDLS and CDR2 YYNGEE. This CDR3 is CASSVASGSDTQYF. The CDR3 DNA is TGTGCCAGCAGCGTAGCTTCAGGGTCAGACACGCAGTATTTT.

The rearrangement joins TRBV5-1 to TRBJ2-3; the match to TRBD2 covers 11 bases. In germline, CDR1 is SGHRS, CDR2 YFSETQ. Losses at the gene ends were 3 bases for V and 2 bases for J; bases not matched to a gene: 2. There are 15 residues in the CDR3. The CDR3 DNA reads TGCGCCAGCAGCTCGACTAGCGGGACCACAGATACGCAGTATTTT. It is translated as CASSSTSGTTDTQYF.

This chain links TRBV19 with TRBJ1-2; D gene unclear. This CDR3 is built from 12 residues. Germline CDR1 reads LNHDA; CDR2 reads SQIVND (reference sequence). Trimming left V 5 bases short and J 4 bases short, with 8 bases between. The CDR3, as DNA: TGTGCCAGTAGTTCCCGGGGCTATGGCTACACCTTC. Translating gives CASSSRGYGYTF.